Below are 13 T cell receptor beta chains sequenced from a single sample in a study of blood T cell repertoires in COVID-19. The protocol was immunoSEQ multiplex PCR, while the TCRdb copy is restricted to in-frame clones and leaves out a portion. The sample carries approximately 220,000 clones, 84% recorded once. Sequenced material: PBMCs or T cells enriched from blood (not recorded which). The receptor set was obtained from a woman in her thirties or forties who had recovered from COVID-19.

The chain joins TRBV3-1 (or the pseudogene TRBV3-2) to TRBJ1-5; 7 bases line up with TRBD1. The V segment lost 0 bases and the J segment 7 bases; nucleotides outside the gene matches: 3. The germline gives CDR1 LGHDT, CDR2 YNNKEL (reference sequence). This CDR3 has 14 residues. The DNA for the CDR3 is TGTGCCAGCAGCCAAGATAGGGGGCACCAGCCCCAGCATTTT. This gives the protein CASSQDRGHQPQHF.

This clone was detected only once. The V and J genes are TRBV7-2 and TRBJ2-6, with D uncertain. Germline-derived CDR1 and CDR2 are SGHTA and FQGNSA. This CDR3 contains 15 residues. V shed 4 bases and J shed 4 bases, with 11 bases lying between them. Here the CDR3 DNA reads TGTGCCAGCAGCTCCACCTGGGCCGGGGCCAACGTCCTGACTTTC. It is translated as CASSSTWAGANVLTF.

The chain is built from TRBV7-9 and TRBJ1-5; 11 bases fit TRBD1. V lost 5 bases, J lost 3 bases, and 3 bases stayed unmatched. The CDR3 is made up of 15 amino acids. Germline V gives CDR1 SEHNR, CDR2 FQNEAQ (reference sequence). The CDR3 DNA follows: TGTGCCAGCAGCCCGGGACAGGGGGTCAATCAGCCCCAGCATTTT. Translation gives CASSPGQGVNQPQHF.

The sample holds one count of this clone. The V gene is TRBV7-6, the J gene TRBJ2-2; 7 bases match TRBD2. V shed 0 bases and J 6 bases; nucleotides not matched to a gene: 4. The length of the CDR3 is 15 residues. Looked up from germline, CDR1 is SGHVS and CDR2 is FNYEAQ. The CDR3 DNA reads TGTGCCAGCAGCTTAGCGTCCACTAGCGCCGGGGAGCTGTTTTTT. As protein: CASSLASTSAGELFF.

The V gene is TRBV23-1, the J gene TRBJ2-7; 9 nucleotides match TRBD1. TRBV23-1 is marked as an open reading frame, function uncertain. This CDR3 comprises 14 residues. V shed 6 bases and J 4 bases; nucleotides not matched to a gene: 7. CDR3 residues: CASSPPDRGYEQYV. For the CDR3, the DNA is TGCGCCAGCAGCCCACCGGACAGGGGATACGAGCAGTACGTC.

The CDR3 DNA reads as TGTGCCAGCAGTGAGCGGGAGGACCTCACAGATACGCAGTATTTT. Amino acids: CASSEREDLTDTQYF. The gene calls are TRBV7-2 and TRBJ2-3; 9 nucleotides align to TRBD2. The CDR3 is 15 amino acids. The germline CDR1 and CDR2 sequences are SGHTA and FQGNSA. Trimming took 6 bases from V and 2 from J; bases not matched to a gene: 6. The full variable domain, rest sourced from reference TRBV7-2 and TRBJ2-3, is GAGVSQSPSNKVTEKGKDVELRCDPISGHTALYWYRQSLGQGLEFLIYFQGNSAPDKSGLPSDRFSAERTGGSVSTLTIQRTQQEDSAVYLCASSEREDLTDTQYFGPGTRLTVL.

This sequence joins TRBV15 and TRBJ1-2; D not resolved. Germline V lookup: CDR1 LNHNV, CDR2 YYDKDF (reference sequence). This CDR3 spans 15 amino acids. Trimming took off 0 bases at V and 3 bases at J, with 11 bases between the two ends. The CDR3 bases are TGTGCCACCAGCAGAGAATACGGCGGGGACTATGGCTACACCTTC. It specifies CATSREYGGDYGYTF.

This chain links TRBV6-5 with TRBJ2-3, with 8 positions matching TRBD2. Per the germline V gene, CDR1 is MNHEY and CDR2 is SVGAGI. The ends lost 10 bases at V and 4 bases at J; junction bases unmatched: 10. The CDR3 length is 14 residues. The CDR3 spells CATAGGVWPDTQYF. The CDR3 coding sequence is TGTGCCACCGCGGGGGGAGTGTGGCCAGATACGCAGTATTTT.

DNA of the CDR3: TGCGCCAGCAGCCAACTTACAGGGGGCAACACTGAAGCTTTCTTT. Translating gives CASSQLTGGNTEAFF. The V gene is TRBV5-1, the J gene TRBJ1-1; 9 nucleotides align to TRBD1. The CDR3 sequence is 15 residues long. Trimming cost V 4 bases and J 2 bases; bases outside gene matches: 6. In germline, CDR1 is SGHRS, CDR2 YFSETQ.

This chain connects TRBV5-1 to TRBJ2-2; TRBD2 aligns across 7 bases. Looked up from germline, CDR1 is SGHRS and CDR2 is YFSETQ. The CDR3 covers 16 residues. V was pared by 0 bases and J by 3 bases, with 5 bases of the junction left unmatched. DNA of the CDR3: TGCGCCAGCAGCTTGGAGGCTAGCGGAGACACCGGGGAGCTGTTTTTT. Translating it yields CASSLEASGDTGELFF. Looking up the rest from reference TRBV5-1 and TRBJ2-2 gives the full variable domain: KAGVTQTPRYLIKTRGQQVTLSCSPISGHRSVSWYQQTPGQGLQFLFEYFSETQRNKGNFPGRFSGRQFSNSRSEMNVSTLELGDSALYLCASSLEASGDTGELFFGEGSRLTVL.

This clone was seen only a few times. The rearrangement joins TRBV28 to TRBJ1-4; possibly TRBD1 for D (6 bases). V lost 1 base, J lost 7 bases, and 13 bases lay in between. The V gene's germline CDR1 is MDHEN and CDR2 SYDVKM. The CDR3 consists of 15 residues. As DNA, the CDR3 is TGTGCCAGCAGTTTATTACAGGGCGACGCTGAAAAACTGTTTTTT. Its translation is CASSLLQGDAEKLFF.

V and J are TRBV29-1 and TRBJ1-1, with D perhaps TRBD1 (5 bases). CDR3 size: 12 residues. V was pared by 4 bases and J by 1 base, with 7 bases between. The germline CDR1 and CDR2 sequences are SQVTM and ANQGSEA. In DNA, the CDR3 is TGCAGCGTTGCTAGGGGGAACACTGAAGCTTTCTTT. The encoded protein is CSVARGNTEAFF.

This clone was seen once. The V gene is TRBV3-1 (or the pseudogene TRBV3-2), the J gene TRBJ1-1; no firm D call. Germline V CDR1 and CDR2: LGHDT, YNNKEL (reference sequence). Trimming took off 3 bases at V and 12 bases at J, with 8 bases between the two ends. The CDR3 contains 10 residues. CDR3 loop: CASSHFSTFF. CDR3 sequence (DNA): TGTGCCAGCAGCCATTTTAGTACTTTCTTT.